These T cell receptor beta chains were read from a single sample in a study of blood T cell repertoires in COVID-19. Clones were read by immunoSEQ multiplex PCR, and TCRdb kept only the in-frame ones, dropping some. The sample includes approximately 250,000 clones, over 75% of them seen just once. The sequencing sample was made of peripheral blood. These receptors all stem from a human donor in a cohort sampled during active COVID-19. CDR3s include the opening cysteine and the closing phenylalanine or tryptophan. The order of the fields is V gene, clone size, J gene, D gene, CDR3 DNA, CDR3 protein. D genes are given only for firm matches. Rows may omit the clone size; those that give it use once, few, many or a size class.

v_call: TRBV2; clone_size: NA; j_call: TRBJ1-2; d_call: NA; cdr3_nt: TGTGCCAGCAGTGAGTTGGGGGGGTCCCGCTATGGCTACACCTTC; cdr3_aa: CASSELGGSRYGYTF
v_call: TRBV7-7; clone_size: NA; j_call: TRBJ2-5; d_call: TRBD2; cdr3_nt: TGTGCTAGCAGCTTATATGAGACTAGCGGGCGCCTAGAGACCCAGTACTTC; cdr3_aa: CASSLYETSGRLETQYF
v_call: TRBV10-3; clone_size: NA; j_call: TRBJ2-1; d_call: TRBD2; cdr3_nt: TGTGCCACCGCCCACAGCGGGAGCTCCTACAATGAGCAGTTCTTC; cdr3_aa: CATAHSGSSYNEQFF
v_call: TRBV3-1/TRBV3-2; clone_size: NA; j_call: TRBJ2-1; d_call: TRBD2; cdr3_nt: TGTGCCAGCAGCCAAGCATCAACTAGCGGGAGTGATGAGCAGTTCTTC; cdr3_aa: CASSQASTSGSDEQFF
v_call: TRBV5-4; clone_size: NA; j_call: TRBJ2-1; d_call: NA; cdr3_nt: TGTGCCAGCAGCTTGGAAGCTAGCGCCCACAATGAGCAGTTCTTC; cdr3_aa: CASSLEASAHNEQFF
v_call: TRBV12-3/TRBV12-4; clone_size: NA; j_call: TRBJ1-2; d_call: TRBD1; cdr3_nt: TGTGCCACCAGGGGGGGAGGGCCGGTTGGCTACACCTTC; cdr3_aa: CATRGGGPVGYTF
v_call: TRBV6-5; clone_size: NA; j_call: TRBJ2-7; d_call: TRBD1; cdr3_nt: TGTGCCAGCAGTTACTCCAGGACAGGGGGCAACGAGCAGTACTTC; cdr3_aa: CASSYSRTGGNEQYF
v_call: TRBV19; clone_size: NA; j_call: TRBJ1-1; d_call: TRBD1; cdr3_nt: TGTGCCAGTAGTATGGGTAGACAGGGGCACGCTTTCTTT; cdr3_aa: CASSMGRQGHAFF
v_call: TRBV7-9; clone_size: NA; j_call: TRBJ1-2; d_call: NA; cdr3_nt: TGTGCCAGCAGCTTCCGGGACACTTATGGCTACACCTTC; cdr3_aa: CASSFRDTYGYTF
v_call: TRBV18; clone_size: NA; j_call: TRBJ2-7; d_call: TRBD2; cdr3_nt: TGTGCCAGCTCAAAGACTAGCGGGGACTACGAGCAGTACTTC; cdr3_aa: CASSKTSGDYEQYF
v_call: TRBV7-2; clone_size: NA; j_call: TRBJ2-5; d_call: TRBD2; cdr3_nt: TGTGCCAGCAGCTTAGTCACGTCCCGGGGGGGCCGGGAGACCCAGTACTTC; cdr3_aa: CASSLVTSRGGRETQYF
v_call: TRBV11-1; clone_size: NA; j_call: TRBJ2-5; d_call: TRBD1; cdr3_nt: TGTGCCAGCAGCTTATTGACAGGGGAGGTCGGAGAGACCCAGTACTTC; cdr3_aa: CASSLLTGEVGETQYF
v_call: TRBV19; clone_size: NA; j_call: TRBJ1-1; d_call: NA; cdr3_nt: TGTGCCAGTAGTATGATTGGGAGTATTAACACTGAAGCTTTCTTT; cdr3_aa: CASSMIGSINTEAFF
v_call: TRBV11-1; clone_size: NA; j_call: TRBJ2-6; d_call: NA; cdr3_nt: TGTGCCAGCAGTTTAAGCAGGGTTGGGGCCAACGTCCTGACTTTC; cdr3_aa: CASSLSRVGANVLTF
v_call: TRBV9; clone_size: NA; j_call: TRBJ2-2; d_call: TRBD2; cdr3_nt: TGTGCCAGCAGCGTAGTGAGTAGCGGGGTCACCGGGGAGCTGTTTTTT; cdr3_aa: CASSVVSSGVTGELFF
v_call: TRBV27; clone_size: NA; j_call: TRBJ2-7; d_call: NA; cdr3_nt: TGTGCCAGCAGTTCCCAGGGGAGGGCCTACGAGCAGTACTTC; cdr3_aa: CASSSQGRAYEQYF
v_call: TRBV15; clone_size: NA; j_call: TRBJ1-1; d_call: NA; cdr3_nt: TGTGCCACTTCGCAGGGGATGAACACTGAAGCTTTCTTT; cdr3_aa: CATSQGMNTEAFF
v_call: TRBV6-6; clone_size: few; j_call: TRBJ2-1; d_call: NA; cdr3_nt: TGTGCCAGCAGTACCCGACAGAGCTCTTCCTACAATGAGCAGTTCTTC; cdr3_aa: CASSTRQSSSYNEQFF
v_call: TRBV9; clone_size: NA; j_call: TRBJ1-6; d_call: NA; cdr3_nt: TGTGCCAGCAGCGAGGCAGGGGTTAATTCACCCCTCCACTTT; cdr3_aa: CASSEAGVNSPLHF
v_call: TRBV2; clone_size: NA; j_call: TRBJ2-5; d_call: TRBD1; cdr3_nt: TGTGCCAGCAGAGTGACAGGGGGCCAAGAGACCCAGTACTTC; cdr3_aa: CASRVTGGQETQYF
v_call: TRBV7-2; clone_size: once; j_call: TRBJ1-1; d_call: NA; cdr3_nt: TGTGCCAGCAGCTTAGCCACAGGGAGGAACACTGAAGCTTTCTTT; cdr3_aa: CASSLATGRNTEAFF
v_call: TRBV19; clone_size: NA; j_call: TRBJ1-5; d_call: TRBD1; cdr3_nt: TGTGCCAGTAGTATAGTTGGCCAGGGGGCGCGGCAGCCCCAGCATTTT; cdr3_aa: CASSIVGQGARQPQHF